This is a list of T cell receptor beta chains from one sample in a study of blood T cells in healthy people across ages. MiXCR, applied by TCRdb to the 5' RACE reads, yields one record per CDR3 protein. Counted here are about 1.5 million distinct CDR3 sequences, approximately 43% occurring once; the ten biggest clones make up 4%. Sequenced input: blood. These receptors all come from a woman aged 18-29 years in good health. The CDR3 runs from the conserved cysteine through the conserved F or W. D genes are given only for firm matches. A clone size is listed for some rows: how often the clone was seen (once, few, many), or a class if it is expanded.

d_call j_call v_call clone_size cdr3_aa cdr3_nt
NA TRBJ2-3 TRBV12-3/TRBV12-4 many CASTGANTDTQYF TGTGCCAGCACAGGGGCGAACACAGATACGCAGTATTTT
NA TRBJ1-2 TRBV20-1 few CSAREQGSGYTF TGCAGTGCTAGAGAACAGGGTTCTGGCTACACCTTC
TRBD1 TRBJ2-5 TRBV3-1 few CASSQVGDRVRETQYF TGTGCCAGCAGCCAAGTGGGGGACAGGGTTCGGGAGACCCAGTACTTC
TRBD2 TRBJ2-7 TRBV20-1 NA CSALADGYNEQYF TGCAGTGCCCTAGCGGATGGCTACAATGAGCAGTACTTC
TRBD1 TRBJ1-2 TRBV27 few CASSTTGGGGYTF TGTGCCAGCAGTACAACAGGGGGCGGCGGCTACACCTTC
NA TRBJ2-7 TRBV20-1 NA CSASEQGNEQYF TGCAGTGCTAGCGAGCAGGGCAACGAGCAGTACTTC
TRBD2 TRBJ2-1 TRBV20-1 few CSVLTGGAYNEQFF TGCAGTGTCCTCACGGGAGGTGCCTACAATGAGCAGTTCTTC
TRBD2 TRBJ2-7 TRBV12-3/TRBV12-4 NA CASSTGTSGSSGHEQYF TGTGCCAGCAGCACCGGGACTAGCGGGAGTTCTGGCCACGAGCAGTACTTC
NA TRBJ2-7 TRBV5-1 NA CASSRRQLSYEQYF TGCGCCAGCAGCCGCAGACAGCTCTCCTACGAGCAGTACTTC
TRBD1 TRBJ2-3 TRBV12-3/TRBV12-4 NA CASSVGQVTDTQYF TGTGCCAGCAGCGTGGGACAGGTCACAGATACGCAGTATTTT
TRBD1 TRBJ1-6 TRBV20-1 NA CSARRDSDSPLHF TGCAGTGCTAGGAGGGACAGCGATTCACCCCTCCACTTT
TRBD1 TRBJ1-4 TRBV4-1 NA CASSHEPGQGLANEKLFF TGCGCCAGCAGCCACGAACCGGGACAGGGGCTGGCTAATGAAAAACTGTTTTTT
TRBD2 TRBJ2-1 TRBV14 NA CASSQAFGGGAIDEQFF TGTGCCAGCAGCCAAGCCTTTGGCGGGGGGGCCATTGATGAGCAGTTCTTC
NA TRBJ2-1 TRBV24-1 NA CATSDPAPDLHNEQFF TGTGCCACCAGTGATCCTGCACCAGACCTGCACAATGAGCAGTTCTTC
NA TRBJ1-4 TRBV10-3 NA CAISPRGRSEKLFF TGTGCCATCAGCCCACGGGGCAGGAGTGAAAAACTGTTTTTT
NA TRBJ2-1 TRBV12-5 NA CASGLVKAGYGNEQFF TGTGCTAGTGGTTTGGTAAAGGCAGGGTATGGCAATGAGCAGTTCTTC
NA TRBJ1-2 TRBV5-1 few CASSLDVPGVYGYTF TGCGCCAGCAGCTTGGATGTGCCAGGTGTCTATGGCTACACCTTC
NA TRBJ2-1 TRBV5-5 NA CASSQDKETQFF TGTGCCAGCAGCCAGGACAAGGAGACCCAGTTCTTC
NA TRBJ2-1 TRBV20-1 NA CSARTNDRSRFDEQFF TGCAGTGCTAGAACCAACGACAGGAGTCGGTTCGATGAGCAGTTCTTC
NA TRBJ1-2 TRBV24-1 many CATSDGYGYTF TGTGCCACCAGTGACGGATATGGCTACACCTTC
TRBD2 TRBJ2-1 TRBV4-2 few CASSRTSKEGEQFF TGTGCCAGCAGTCGGACTAGTAAGGAGGGTGAGCAGTTCTTC
NA TRBJ1-1 TRBV6-2/TRBV6-3 many CASSYRGPNTEAFF TGTGCCAGCAGTTACAGGGGCCCGAACACTGAAGCTTTCTTT
NA TRBJ2-3 TRBV18 NA CASSPWGSRTDTQYF TGTGCCAGCTCACCGTGGGGGAGTCGCACAGATACGCAGTATTTT
TRBD2 TRBJ2-3 TRBV20-1 NA CSARERGGSRGTDTQYF TGCAGTGCTAGGGAGCGGGGGGGTTCCAGGGGCACTGATACGCAGTATTTT